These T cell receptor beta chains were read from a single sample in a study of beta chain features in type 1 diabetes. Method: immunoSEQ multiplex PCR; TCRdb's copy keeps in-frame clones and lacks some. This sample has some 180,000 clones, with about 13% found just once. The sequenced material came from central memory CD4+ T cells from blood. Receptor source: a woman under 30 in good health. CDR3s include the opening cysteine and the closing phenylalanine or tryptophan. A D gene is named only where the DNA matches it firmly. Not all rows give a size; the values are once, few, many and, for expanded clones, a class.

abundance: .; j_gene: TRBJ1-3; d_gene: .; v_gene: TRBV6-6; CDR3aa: CASSQVDTIYF; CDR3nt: TGTGCCAGCAGTCAGGTAGACACCATATATTTT
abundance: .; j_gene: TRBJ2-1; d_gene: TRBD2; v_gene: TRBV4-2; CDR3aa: CASSQGLAGASSYNEQFF; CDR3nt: TGTGCCAGCAGCCAAGGTCTAGCGGGAGCCAGCTCCTACAATGAGCAGTTCTTC
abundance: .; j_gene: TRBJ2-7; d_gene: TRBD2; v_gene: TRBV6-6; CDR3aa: CASSYSGTSGTYEQYF; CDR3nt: TGTGCCAGCAGTTACTCGGGGACTAGCGGAACCTACGAGCAGTACTTC
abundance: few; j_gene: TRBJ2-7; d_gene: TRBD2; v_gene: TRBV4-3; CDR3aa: CASSQDSTSGRGYEQYF; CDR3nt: TGCGCCAGCAGCCAAGACAGCACTAGCGGGAGAGGATACGAGCAGTACTTC
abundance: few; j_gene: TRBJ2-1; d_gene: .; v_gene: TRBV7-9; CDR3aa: CASSLAAGNYNEQFF; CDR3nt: TGTGCCAGCAGCTTAGCTGCGGGAAATTACAATGAGCAGTTCTTC
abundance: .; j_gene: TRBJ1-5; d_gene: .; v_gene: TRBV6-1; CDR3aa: CASRGEQSNQPQHF; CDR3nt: TGTGCCAGCAGAGGGGAACAGAGCAATCAGCCCCAGCATTTT
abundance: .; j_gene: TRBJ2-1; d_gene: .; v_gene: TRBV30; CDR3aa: CAVDALGDNEQFF; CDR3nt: TGTGCCGTGGACGCCCTAGGGGACAATGAGCAGTTCTTC
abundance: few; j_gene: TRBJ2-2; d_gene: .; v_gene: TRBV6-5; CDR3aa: CASSYSRGFTGELFF; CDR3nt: TGTGCCAGCAGTTACTCGAGAGGCTTCACCGGGGAGCTGTTTTTT
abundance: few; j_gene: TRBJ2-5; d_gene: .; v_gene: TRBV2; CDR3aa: CASSEDSQETQYF; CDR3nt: TGTGCCAGCAGTGAAGACAGCCAAGAGACCCAGTACTTC
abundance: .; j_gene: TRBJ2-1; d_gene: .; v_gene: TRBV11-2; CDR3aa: CASSQDSYNEQFF; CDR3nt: TGTGCCAGCAGCCAGGACAGTTACAATGAGCAGTTCTTC
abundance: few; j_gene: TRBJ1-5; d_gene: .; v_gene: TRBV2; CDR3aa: CASTKDRRNQPQHF; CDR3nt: TGTGCCAGCACTAAGGACAGAAGGAATCAGCCCCAGCATTTT
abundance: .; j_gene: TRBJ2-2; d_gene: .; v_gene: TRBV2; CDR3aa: CASKVTANTGELFF; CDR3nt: TGTGCCAGCAAGGTGACAGCGAACACCGGGGAGCTGTTTTTT
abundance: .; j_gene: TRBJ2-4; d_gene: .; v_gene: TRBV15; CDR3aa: CATSNAGRGAKNIQYF; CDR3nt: TGTGCCACCAGCAACGCGGGGCGGGGAGCCAAAAACATTCAGTACTTC
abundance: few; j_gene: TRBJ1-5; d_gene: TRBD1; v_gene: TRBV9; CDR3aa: CASSVGTGKDQPQHF; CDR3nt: TGTGCCAGCAGCGTGGGGACAGGGAAAGACCAGCCCCAGCATTTT
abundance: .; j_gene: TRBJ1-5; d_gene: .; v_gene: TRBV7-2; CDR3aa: CASSLFGTLDQPQHF; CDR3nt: TGTGCCAGCAGCCTCTTCGGGACACTCGATCAGCCCCAGCATTTT
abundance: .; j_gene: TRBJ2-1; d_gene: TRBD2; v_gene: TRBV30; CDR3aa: CAWVTSGSISYNEQFF; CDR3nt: TGTGCCTGGGTTACTAGCGGGAGCATCTCCTACAATGAGCAGTTCTTC
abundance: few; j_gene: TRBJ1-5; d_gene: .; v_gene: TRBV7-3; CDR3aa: CASSLTANQPQHF; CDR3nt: TGTGCCAGCAGCTTAACGGCCAATCAGCCCCAGCATTTT
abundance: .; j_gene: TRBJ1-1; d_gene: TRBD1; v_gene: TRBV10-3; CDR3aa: CAISGQGYTEAFF; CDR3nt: TGTGCCATCAGTGGACAGGGATACACTGAAGCTTTCTTT
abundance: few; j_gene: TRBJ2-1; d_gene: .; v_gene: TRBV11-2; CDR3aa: CASTRWGLDYNEQFF; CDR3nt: TGTGCCAGCACGCGTTGGGGACTCGACTACAATGAGCAGTTCTTC
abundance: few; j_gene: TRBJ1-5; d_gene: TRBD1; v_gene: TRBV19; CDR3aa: CASSIWTGGIQPQHF; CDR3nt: TGTGCCAGTAGTATCTGGACAGGGGGCATTCAGCCCCAGCATTTT
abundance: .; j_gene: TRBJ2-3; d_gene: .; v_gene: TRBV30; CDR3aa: CAWTGRGTDTQYF; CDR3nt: TGTGCCTGGACAGGGCGAGGAACAGATACGCAGTATTTT
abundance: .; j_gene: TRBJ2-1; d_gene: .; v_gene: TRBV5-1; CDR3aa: CASSLGPYNEQFF; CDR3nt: TGCGCCAGCAGCTTGGGGCCCTACAATGAGCAGTTCTTC
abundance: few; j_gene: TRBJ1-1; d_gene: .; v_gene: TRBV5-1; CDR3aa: CASSLEGARLIDGTEAFF; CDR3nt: TGCGCCAGCAGCTTGGAAGGGGCTCGATTGATCGACGGGACTGAAGCTTTCTTT
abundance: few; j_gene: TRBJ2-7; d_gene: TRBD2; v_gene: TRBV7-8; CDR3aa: CASSLGLRYEQYF; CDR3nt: TGTGCCAGCAGCTTGGGACTACGGTATGAGCAGTACTTC
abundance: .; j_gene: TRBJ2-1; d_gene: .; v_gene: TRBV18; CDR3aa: CASSPLDSHNEQFF; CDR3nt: TGTGCCAGCTCACCCCTGGACTCGCACAATGAGCAGTTCTTC
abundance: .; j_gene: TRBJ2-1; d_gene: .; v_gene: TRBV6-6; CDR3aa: CASSYSLNGEQFF; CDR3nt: TGTGCCAGCAGTTACTCACTAAATGGCGAGCAGTTCTTC
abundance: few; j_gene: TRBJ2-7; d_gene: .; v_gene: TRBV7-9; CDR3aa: CASSFGGTYEQYF; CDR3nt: TGTGCCAGCAGCTTTGGCGGGACCTACGAGCAGTACTTC
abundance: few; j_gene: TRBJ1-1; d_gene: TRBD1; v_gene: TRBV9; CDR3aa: CASSVWSQGARGAFF; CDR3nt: TGTGCCAGCAGCGTATGGAGCCAGGGGGCGCGAGGGGCTTTCTTT
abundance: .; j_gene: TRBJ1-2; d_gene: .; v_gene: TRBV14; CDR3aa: CASSQVAYGYTF; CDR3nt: TGTGCCAGCAGCCAAGTGGCCTATGGCTACACCTTC
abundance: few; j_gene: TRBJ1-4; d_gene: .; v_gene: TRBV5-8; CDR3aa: CASSLRGAGEKLFF; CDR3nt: TGTGCCAGCAGCTTACGGGGGGCAGGTGAAAAACTGTTTTTT
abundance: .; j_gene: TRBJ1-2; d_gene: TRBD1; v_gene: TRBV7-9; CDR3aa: CASSSTGTGDIGGYTF; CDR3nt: TGTGCCAGCAGCTCCACCGGGACAGGGGACATCGGTGGCTACACCTTC